These 13 T cell receptor beta chains came from one sample sequenced in a study of cytomegalovirus exposure and HLA in healthy donors. The PCR contained 60 Vbeta and 13 Jbeta primers. Sequencing used immunoSEQ multiplex PCR; TCRdb keeps in-frame clones, though not all of them. This sample has over 150,000 clones; 80% to 85% occur once, and the top ten carry less than 2.5%. The sequenced sample was PBMCs. All receptors come from a male donor in good health and CMV-seronegative.

Concerning this clone itself: The sample carries other DNA sequences with the same CDR3. This sequence joins TRBV7-6 and TRBJ1-1, with a possible D match to TRBD1 (5 bases). The V and J ends lost 5 bases and 0 bases respectively, with 10 bases between them. Germline values: CDR1 SGHVS, CDR2 FNYEAQ. The CDR3 is 14 amino acids. In DNA form, the CDR3 reads TGTGCCAGCAGCAGACAGATTATGAACACTGAAGCTTTCTTT. Its protein product is CASSRQIMNTEAFF.

The genes are TRBV18 and TRBJ1-5, with TRBD1 matching 7 bases. The V segment lost 3 bases and the J segment 7 bases; nucleotides outside the gene matches: 9. The CDR3 is made up of 15 amino acids. Germline V gene data show CDR1 as KGHSH and CDR2 as LQKENI. The CDR3: CASSPIGQGEQPQHF. CDR3 bases: TGTGCCAGCTCACCGATCGGGCAGGGGGAGCAGCCCCAGCATTTT.

The chain joins TRBV19 to TRBJ1-2; D is unresolved. This CDR3 comprises 13 residues. Germline V gene data show CDR1 as LNHDA and CDR2 as SQIVND (reference sequence). Between the trimmed V and J ends, which lost 1 base and 3 bases, there was a span of 6 bases. CDR3 sequence: CASSIGQDYGYTF. The CDR3 DNA reads as TGTGCCAGTAGTATAGGCCAGGACTATGGCTACACCTTC. The whole variable domain, filled in from reference TRBV19 and TRBJ1-2, reads DGGITQSPKYLFRKEGQNVTLSCEQNLNHDAMYWYRQDPGQGLRLIYYSQIVNDFQKGDIAEGYSVSREKKESFPLTVTSAQKNPTAFYLCASSIGQDYGYTFGSGTRLTVV.

The chain combines TRBV5-4 with TRBJ2-5, with TRBD2 matching 9 bases. TRBJ2-7 explains the end of the DNA better; the J call may be wrong. Germline CDR1 is SGHNT and CDR2 is YYREEE (reference sequence). CDR3 length: 15 residues. DNA for the CDR3: TGTGCCAGCAGCCGGAGTAGCGGGGGCCCCTACGAGCAGTACTTC. It is translated as CASSRSSGGPYEQYF.

This clone was observed a few times. The CDR3 region is CASSLGQGYTYEQYF. The CDR3 DNA is TGTGCCAGCAGCTTAGGCCAGGGTTACACATACGAGCAGTACTTC. The genes are TRBV7-2 and TRBJ2-7; perhaps TRBD1 as D (5 bases). V lost 1 base and J lost 4, with 14 bases in between. The CDR3 spans 15 residues. The germline gives CDR1 SGHTA, CDR2 FQGNSA.

V gene TRBV6-5 combines with J gene TRBJ1-4; D perhaps matches TRBD1 (5 bases). The CDR3 sequence is 13 residues long. Trimming cost V 2 bases and J 13 bases, with 14 bases left between them. Per germline, CDR1 MNHEY and CDR2 SVGAGI. This CDR3 is CASSYRGSYGLFF. CDR3 sequence (DNA): TGTGCCAGCAGTTACCGGGGGAGCTATGGACTGTTTTTT.

The V and J genes are TRBV30 and TRBJ1-1, with unresolved D. This CDR3 is 14 amino acids long. V lost 0 bases to trimming and J lost 2 bases, with 10 bases between them. In germline, CDR1 is GTSNPN, CDR2 SVGIG (reference sequence). The CDR3 here is CAWSVTYRNTEAFF. CDR3 in DNA: TGTGCCTGGAGTGTGACATATCGAAACACTGAAGCTTTCTTT.

This clone was observed a few times. The rearrangement uses TRBV10-2 and TRBJ2-3; 10 positions match TRBD2. Germline CDR1 reads WSHSY; CDR2 reads SAAADI. Trimming cost V 6 bases and J 4 bases; bases outside gene matches: 1. This CDR3 is built from 13 residues. CDR3 loop: CASRLAGADTQYF. The CDR3 DNA reads as TGCGCCAGCAGGCTAGCGGGGGCAGATACGCAGTATTTT.

This clone occurred a few times. The chain carries TRBV7-2 and TRBJ2-5, with 7 positions matching TRBD2. The CDR3 extends over 14 amino acids. Germline V CDR1 and CDR2: SGHTA, FQGNSA. The V segment lost 5 bases and the J segment 5 bases; nucleotides outside the gene matches: 8. In DNA, the CDR3 is TGTGCCAGCAGCAAACTAGCGACGGCGGAGACCCAGTACTTC. It codes for CASSKLATAETQYF.

The chain joins TRBV7-2 to TRBJ1-5; the match to TRBD1 covers 8 bases. Germline trimming cut 3 bases from V and 7 bases from J; bases unmatched to any gene: 5. CDR1 is SGHTA and CDR2 is FQGNSA in the germline V gene. CDR3 length: 14 amino acids. The CDR3 region is CASSFGQGGQPQHF. Written as DNA, the CDR3 is TGTGCCAGCAGCTTTGGACAGGGCGGGCAGCCCCAGCATTTT.

This chain links TRBV6-5 with TRBJ1-5, with D perhaps matching TRBD1 (6 bases). In germline, CDR1 is MNHEY, CDR2 SVGAGI. Trimming removed 5 bases from V and 2 bases from J, with 10 bases in between. CDR3 length: 14 residues. Here the CDR3 DNA reads TGTGCCAGCAGTGGGGACATCGGCAATCAGCCCCAGCATTTT. Its translation: CASSGDIGNQPQHF.

V and J are TRBV5-1 and TRBJ1-1, with D maybe TRBD1 (6 bases). CDR1 is SGHRS and CDR2 is YFSETQ in the germline V gene. V lost 0 bases and J 8 bases, leaving 14 bases between the germline ends. CDR3 length: 14 amino acids. CDR3 loop: CASSLGPAQGEAFF. As DNA, the CDR3 is TGCGCCAGCAGCTTGGGGCCCGCTCAGGGGGAAGCTTTCTTT.

This sequence joins TRBV18 and TRBJ2-3, with D perhaps matching TRBD2 (6 bases). Germline assignment: CDR1 KGHSH and CDR2 LQKENI. V shed 0 bases and J shed 6 bases, with 13 bases lying between them. The CDR3 loop spans 15 amino acids. The CDR3 DNA sequence: TGTGCCAGCTCACCACCTGGCGGGGCAAGGGATACGCAGTATTTT. Its protein is CASSPPGGARDTQYF.